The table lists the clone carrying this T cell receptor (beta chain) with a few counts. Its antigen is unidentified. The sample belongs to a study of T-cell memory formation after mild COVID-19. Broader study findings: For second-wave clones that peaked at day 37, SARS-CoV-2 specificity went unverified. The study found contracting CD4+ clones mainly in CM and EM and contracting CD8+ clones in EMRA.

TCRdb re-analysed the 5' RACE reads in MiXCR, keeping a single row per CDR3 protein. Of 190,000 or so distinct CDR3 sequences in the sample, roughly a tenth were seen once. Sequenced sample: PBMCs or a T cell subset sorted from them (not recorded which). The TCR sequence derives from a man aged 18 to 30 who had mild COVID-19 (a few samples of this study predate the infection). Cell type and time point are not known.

Written as DNA, the CDR3 is TGCGCCAGCAGCCATGGGGGCTTCTATGGCTACACCTTC. This gives the protein CASSHGGFYGYTF. The chain carries TRBV4-3 and TRBJ1-2, with D possibly TRBD1 on 6 matching bases. Germline V gene sequence: CDR1 LGHNA, CDR2 YSLEER. Trimming removed 3 bases at V and 4 bases at J, with 9 bases between. This CDR3 is built from 13 residues.